This T cell receptor beta chain was identified during a study of blood T cell repertoires in COVID-19 (dated by TCRdb to the early 2020s). Study-level background: Samples from collaborators originated in the United States, Italy and Spain and spanned both the acute and convalescent phases of COVID-19. The dataset comprised deeply sampled blood TCRbeta repertoires from subjects exposed to, actively infected with, or recovered from COVID-19. HLA class I and class II types, where available, came from metadata supplied by the sample provider rather than from assay-based typing. A freely available public database, intended as a resource for researchers studying the immune response to SARS-CoV-2, is where the repertoires were released. The material from the prospective study consisted of cDNA or gDNA derived from T cells, B-cell-depleted T cells, or PBMCs. Samples came from the ongoing ImmuneRACE study (first 160 participants) plus 1,254 subjects from 6 global collaborators. Nearly every sample came with metadata listing a de-identified subject ID, COVID-19 status, age in years and sex.

CDR1 and CDR2 were assigned from the germline V gene as SNHLY and FYNNEI. The V and J ends are trimmed by 11 bases and 4 bases, leaving 15 bases between them. From its cysteine to its phenylalanine, the CDR3 spans 12 amino acids. Just the 36-base CDR3 DNA is kept, in frame starting at base 1. The paper as a whole reports these results and caveats: Clinical and demographic metadata were provided uncurated, with the amount varying by source and participant.

To note about this clone: Its antigen is unknown. Base qualities were left out, and no much larger clone turns up one base away.

TCRbeta CDR3 regions were amplified from genomic DNA using the immunoSEQ Assay, a bias-controlled multiplex PCR. The study's processing was this. Nucleated cell counts per sample were estimated from amplification of reference gene primers within the assay. Sequence reads were collapsed and filtered to measure the absolute abundance of every unique TCRbeta CDR3 rearrangement. For each sample, productive Simpson clonality was calculated as the square root of Simpson's diversity index over productive rearrangements. TCRdb took this table from immuneACCESS and kept in-frame rearrangements with V and J called. Such tables lack part of the clones; where checked against another copy, unresolved V genes explain under half of the gap, and the rest is unexplained. V and J calls and clone size come straight from that table; D and trimming were deduced from the DNA. This sample comprises 250,000 to 350,000 clones, about nine tenths of them detected only once. Together, the top ten hold 2.5% to 3% of the sample.

Whole blood was collected in K2EDTA tubes by collaborating institutions according to the institutions' own protocols. For TCRbeta analysis, collaborators shipped samples as frozen whole blood, isolated PBMCs, or DNA extracted from either of those sample types. The rearrangement joined TRBV2 to TRBJ2-7, and possibly TRBD2, on 6 matching bases. The clonotype comes from a woman in her 30s with active or convalescent COVID-19. The sequencing input was peripheral blood. CDR3 reads: CASSGQGYEQYF. The nucleotide sequence is TGTGCCTCCAGCGGGCAGGGATACGAGCAGTACTTC.